These T cell receptor beta chains were read from a single sample in a study of identical twins. Each CDR3 protein is one row after TCRdb ran MiXCR on the 5' RACE reads. The sample lists 310,000 or so distinct CDR3 sequences, 9.5% occurring once. The same specimen was also included in a second study, on yellow fever vaccine responses in identical twins.

The sequenced sample was CD8+ T cells sorted from blood. These receptors were collected from a woman between 18 and 29 years old in good health. CDR3s include the opening cysteine and the closing phenylalanine or tryptophan. D genes are given only for firm matches.

v_gene: TRBV11-2
j_gene: TRBJ2-1
d_gene: -
CDR3aa: CASSTPGTVSSYNEQFF

v_gene: TRBV19
j_gene: TRBJ2-2
d_gene: TRBD1
CDR3aa: CASSIAGGFGGELFF

v_gene: TRBV4-2
j_gene: TRBJ2-1
d_gene: TRBD2
CDR3aa: CASSQVPLAGGEQFF

v_gene: TRBV6-1
j_gene: TRBJ1-1
d_gene: TRBD1
CDR3aa: CASRTGTGDTEAFF

v_gene: TRBV4-1
j_gene: TRBJ2-3
d_gene: TRBD2
CDR3aa: CASSQRGGLDTDTQYF

v_gene: TRBV6-1
j_gene: TRBJ2-7
d_gene: TRBD2
CDR3aa: CASSESAGGNYEQYF

v_gene: TRBV12-3/TRBV12-4
j_gene: TRBJ1-5
d_gene: -
CDR3aa: CASSEGQSFPLQPQHF

v_gene: TRBV9
j_gene: TRBJ2-1
d_gene: TRBD1
CDR3aa: CASSAHFGTGGLEQFF

v_gene: TRBV4-1
j_gene: TRBJ2-2
d_gene: TRBD1
CDR3aa: CASAPGGDAGELFF

v_gene: TRBV29-1
j_gene: TRBJ1-1
d_gene: -
CDR3aa: CSVDGTAGVVGNTEAFF

v_gene: TRBV21-1
j_gene: TRBJ2-6
d_gene: -
CDR3aa: CPKPPFSGANVLTF

v_gene: TRBV9
j_gene: TRBJ1-1
d_gene: -
CDR3aa: CASSAGGGLEAFF

v_gene: TRBV10-3
j_gene: TRBJ2-2
d_gene: -
CDR3aa: CAISEPGPRDTGELFF